Shown below are 2 T cell receptor beta chains from a single sample sequenced in a study of T cells in women clearing cervical HPV infection. Using immunoSEQ multiplex PCR, the repertoire was profiled, and TCRdb retains in-frame clones only, with some absent. The sample table sets out about 31,000 clones. The sequenced sample was blood buffy coat. The receptors here all came from a woman aged 18 to 75 with a cervical HPV16 infection that either progressed to CIN3+ or cleared (not recorded which).

Points on this clone: The missing CDR3 end, 3 residues past where the read stops, is filled in from the germline J gene. The chain has TRBV18 and TRBJ1-2; 8 nucleotides agree with TRBD1. Germline-derived CDR1 and CDR2 are KGHSH and LQKENI. There are 14 residues in the CDR3. The sequenced CDR3 bases are TGTGCCAGCTCACCCGACAGGGGAAATTACGAC. Protein: CASSPDRGNYD. The CDR3, in full, reads CASSPDRGNYDYTF.

Comment on this clone: The CDR3 goes on 3 residues after the read ends, and that part is filled in from the germline J gene. The chain joins TRBV20-1 to TRBJ1-1, with 9 bases lining up with TRBD1. The V gene end was trimmed by 2 bases and the J gene end by 1 base; junction bases not matched to a gene: 8. The CDR3 length is 16 residues. Germline CDR1 is DFQATT and CDR2 is SNEGSKA (reference sequence). CDR3 region: CSARQYRGHENTEAFF. Incomplete CDR3 DNA: TGCAGTGCTAGACAGTACAGGGGGCATGAGAACACTGAA.